This is a list of T cell receptor beta chains from one sample in a study of a mutant IDH1 vaccine in newly diagnosed glioma. TCRdb keeps only in-frame clones here, not all; method: immunoSEQ multiplex PCR. The sample yields 70,000 to 90,000 clones, roughly 85% seen once. No antigens are known for them. Sequences were derived from PBMCs, sampled from a glioma patient whose treatment included an IDH1 peptide vaccine. The receptors stem from a man younger than 45 with glioma. Some clones in this sample may be carry-over from other donors' samples. CDR3s include the opening cysteine and the closing phenylalanine or tryptophan. The D gene is left open where the match is weak. Clone size appears in some rows only: once, few, many, or a class for an expanded clone.

clone_size	v_call	d_call	j_call	cdr3_aa	cdr3_nt
-	TRBV7-9	TRBD2	TRBJ2-5	CASSLGTSGGFSTQYF	TGTGCCAGCAGCTTGGGGACTAGCGGGGGCTTTTCGACCCAGTACTTC
-	TRBV4-2	-	TRBJ2-7	CASSQQESYEQYF	TGTGCCAGCAGCCAACAGGAGAGCTACGAGCAGTACTTC
-	TRBV7-9	TRBD1	TRBJ1-6	CASSLGSGGNNSPLHF	TGTGCCAGCAGCTTAGGATCAGGGGGGAATAATTCACCCCTCCACTTT
-	TRBV7-6	-	TRBJ2-7	CASSSSSGFNEQYF	TGTGCCAGCAGCTCCTCTTCAGGGTTCAACGAGCAGTACTTC
-	TRBV7-2	-	TRBJ2-1	CASSYRSNSYNEQFF	TGTGCCAGCAGCTACCGTTCGAACTCCTACAATGAGCAGTTCTTC
-	TRBV6-5	TRBD1	TRBJ1-2	CATRTRDRANYGYTF	TGTGCCACCAGGACGAGGGACAGGGCTAACTATGGCTACACCTTC
-	TRBV7-9	-	TRBJ2-3	CASSLMIGAGPDTQYF	TGTGCCAGCAGCTTAATGATCGGTGCAGGGCCCGATACGCAGTATTTT
-	TRBV7-2	-	TRBJ2-3	CASSLQASVTTDTQYF	TGTGCCAGCAGCTTGCAGGCTAGCGTGACAACAGATACGCAGTATTTT
-	TRBV4-1	TRBD1	TRBJ1-4	CASSHGQGREGEKLFF	TGCGCCAGCAGCCACGGACAGGGGAGGGAGGGTGAAAAACTGTTTTTT
once	TRBV5-6	-	TRBJ2-7	CASSWGHDYEQYF	TGTGCCAGCAGCTGGGGACATGACTACGAGCAGTACTTC
-	TRBV9	TRBD1	TRBJ2-5	CASSLVGTGVETQYF	TGTGCCAGCAGCTTGGTTGGGACAGGGGTAGAGACCCAGTACTTC
-	TRBV5-1	TRBD1	TRBJ2-7	CASSPGPTGGLYEQYF	TGCGCCAGCAGCCCGGGACCTACAGGGGGTCTCTACGAGCAGTACTTC
once	TRBV5-1	-	TRBJ2-7	CASSTTGLRSYEQYF	TGCGCCAGCAGCACCACCGGCCTAAGGTCTTACGAGCAGTACTTC
-	TRBV27	TRBD1	TRBJ2-7	CASSRPGQGVDEQYF	TGTGCCAGCAGTAGGCCGGGACAGGGGGTTGACGAGCAGTACTTC
once	TRBV7-6	-	TRBJ2-1	CASSLGGSYNEQFF	TGTGCCAGCAGCTTAGGGGGGAGTTACAATGAGCAGTTCTTC
-	TRBV4-2	-	TRBJ1-2	CASSQDSSRNYGYTF	TGTGCCAGCAGCCAAGATTCATCGCGGAACTATGGCTACACCTTC
-	TRBV10-2	-	TRBJ2-7	CASSEGDEQYF	TGCGCCAGCAGTGAGGGGGACGAGCAGTACTTC
-	TRBV28	TRBD1	TRBJ1-6	CASSPHLTGDNNSPLHF	TGTGCCAGCAGTCCTCACCTAACAGGGGATAATAATTCACCCCTCCACTTT
-	TRBV6-1	-	TRBJ1-1	CASSESIEAFF	TGTGCCAGCAGTGAATCGATCGAAGCTTTCTTT
-	TRBV9	TRBD1	TRBJ1-4	CASSAAGTGNEKLFF	TGTGCCAGCAGCGCCGCCGGGACAGGGAACGAAAAACTGTTTTTT
-	TRBV15	TRBD2	TRBJ2-3	CATSPQRGVTDTQYF	TGTGCCACCAGCCCACAGCGGGGGGTCACAGATACGCAGTATTTT
-	TRBV10-3	-	TRBJ2-2	CATWDGANTGELFF	TGTGCCACCTGGGACGGAGCGAACACCGGGGAGCTGTTTTTT
-	TRBV2	-	TRBJ2-7	CASSRDQGGSYEQYF	TGTGCCAGCTCTAGAGACCAAGGAGGTTCCTACGAGCAGTACTTC
-	TRBV5-6	-	TRBJ2-6	CASSFLQSGSGANVLTF	TGTGCCAGCAGCTTCCTACAGTCAGGCTCTGGGGCCAACGTCCTGACTTTC
-	TRBV5-5	-	TRBJ1-4	CASSAGHLGEKLFF	TGTGCCAGCAGCGCGGGACACCTGGGAGAAAAACTGTTTTTT
-	TRBV10-2	-	TRBJ2-2	CATRKSRGVITVNTGELFF	TGCGCCACCCGGAAATCTCGAGGGGTTATTACCGTGAACACCGGGGAGCTGTTTTTT
-	TRBV5-4	-	TRBJ1-2	CASSLEAGYGYGYTF	TGTGCCAGCAGCTTGGAAGCGGGGTATGGCTATGGCTACACCTTC
once	TRBV5-4	-	TRBJ2-3	CASSLTRADTQYF	TGTGCCAGCAGCTTGACTAGGGCAGATACGCAGTATTTT
once	TRBV11-2	-	TRBJ1-1	CASSLEWGRSNTEAFF	TGTGCCAGCAGCTTAGAGTGGGGACGGTCGAACACTGAAGCTTTCTTT